The 31 T cell receptor beta chains reported below all come from one sample, sequenced in a study of blood T cell repertoires in COVID-19. Only in-frame clones appear in the TCRdb table, and some are missing; sequencing was by immunoSEQ multiplex PCR. The data contain about 89,000 clones, about 85% of them singletons. The source material was peripheral blood. These receptors came from a male donor with acute or convalescent COVID-19.

In its sample, this clone was seen once. The chain employs TRBV5-1 and TRBJ1-6; 7 bases line up with TRBD1. The ends lost 3 bases at V and 8 bases at J; junction bases unmatched: 8. Germline V gene data show CDR1 as SGHRS and CDR2 as YFSETQ. The CDR3 runs 15 residues. As DNA, the CDR3 is TGCGCCAGCAGCTACCGGACAGGTTCGGATTCACCCCTCCACTTT. Its translation is CASSYRTGSDSPLHF.

This rearrangement joins TRBV6-1 to TRBJ1-2; 9 bases are a match to TRBD1. Germline V CDR1 and CDR2: MNHNS, SASEGT. The CDR3 is 15 residues long. V lost 6 bases to trimming and J lost 4 bases; unmatched junction nucleotides: 9. CDR3: CASSSPSTGGYGYTF. DNA of the CDR3: TGTGCCAGCAGCAGTCCCTCGACAGGGGGCTATGGCTACACCTTC.

This rearrangement joins TRBV7-8 to TRBJ1-5; tentatively, D is TRBD1 (6 bases). Trimming stripped 5 bases from V and 4 bases from J, with 12 bases between. The CDR3 length is 14 residues. Germline CDR1 is SGHVS and CDR2 is FQNEAQ. CDR3 sequence (DNA): TGTGCCAGCAGCCCTGGACAGCGTAATCAGCCCCAGCATTTT. Amino acid sequence: CASSPGQRNQPQHF.

The genes are TRBV6-5 and TRBJ1-2; D gene unclear. Germline assignment: CDR1 MNHEY and CDR2 SVGAGI. The V gene lost 7 bases and the J gene lost 7 bases, with 16 bases spanning the gap. CDR3 size: 13 residues. CDR3 in DNA: TGTGCCAGCACCGAGACCGGGAGAGGTGGCTACACCTTC. It specifies CASTETGRGGYTF.

The CDR3 spells CASSFELGRIIEQFF. The CDR3 DNA is TGTGCCAGCAGCTTCGAATTGGGGCGAATAATTGAGCAGTTCTTC. The rearrangement uses TRBV11-2 and TRBJ2-1, with TRBD1 as a possible D gene (5 bases). Trimming removed 3 bases at V and 9 bases at J, with 18 bases between. The CDR3 is 15 amino acids. Per the germline V gene, CDR1 is SGHAT and CDR2 is FQNNGV.

The rearrangement joins TRBV30 to TRBJ2-7, with 7 bases lining up with TRBD1. J was trimmed by 2 bases and V by 2 bases; bases with no gene match: 6. Germline V gives CDR1 GTSNPN, CDR2 SVGIG (reference sequence). The CDR3 totals 14 residues. CDR3 sequence: CAWSRDSLAYEQYF. The CDR3, as DNA: TGTGCCTGGAGTCGGGACAGTTTGGCCTACGAGCAGTACTTC.

The chain joins TRBV7-3 to TRBJ2-7; TRBD1 might be the D (6 bases). CDR1 SGHTA and CDR2 FQGTGA come from the germline V gene. V lost 2 bases and J lost 0, with 11 bases in between. The CDR3 contains 15 residues. CDR3 nucleotides: TGTGCCAGCAGCTTAGGCCAGGGGATCTCCTACGAGCAGTACTTC. Residues: CASSLGQGISYEQYF.

This clone was recorded once. This rearrangement joins TRBV30 to TRBJ2-1; D perhaps matches TRBD2 (7 bases). Per germline, CDR1 GTSNPN and CDR2 SVGIG (reference sequence). CDR3 size: 12 residues. V lost 5 bases and J 5 bases, leaving 10 bases between the germline ends. CDR3 amino acids: CAWRGANNEQFF. CDR3 nucleotides: TGTGCCTGGCGGGGGGCCAACAATGAGCAGTTCTTC. The entire variable domain, with the rest obtained from reference TRBV30 and TRBJ2-1, is as follows: SQTIHQWPATLVQPVGSPLSLECTVEGTSNPNLYWYRQAAGRGLQLLFYSVGIGQISSEVPQNLSASRPQDRQFILSSKKLLLSDSGFYLCAWRGANNEQFFGPGTRLTVL.

V is TRBV24-1 and J is TRBJ2-3, with a weak D call TRBD1 (6 bases). The CDR3 is 14 amino acids. The ends were cut back, 9 bases at V and 2 bases at J, with 14 bases in the middle. Per the germline V gene, CDR1 is KGHDR and CDR2 is SFDVKD. The CDR3 region is CATAGGKYTDTQYF. CDR3 DNA: TGTGCCACCGCTGGGGGCAAGTACACAGATACGCAGTATTTT.

This chain uses TRBV7-2 with TRBJ2-4, with TRBD1 matching 9 bases. V dropped 5 bases and J dropped 5; count of bases not matched to a gene: 4. In germline, CDR1 is SGHTA, CDR2 FQGNSA. CDR3 length equals 14 residues. DNA for the CDR3: TGTGCCAGCAGCAGGGACAGGGTGCAAAACATTCAGTACTTC. Translation: CASSRDRVQNIQYF.

The rearrangement links TRBV27 to TRBJ2-3; D call uncertain. Trimming cost V 8 bases and J 0 bases, with 21 bases left between them. The CDR3 contains 17 residues. Germline V lookup: CDR1 MNHEY, CDR2 SMNVEV (reference sequence). The CDR3, as DNA: TGTGCCAGCCGTCCCCGGCGGCTGGGTGTTAGCACAGATACGCAGTATTTT. It translates to CASRPRRLGVSTDTQYF.

The chain couples TRBV2 to TRBJ2-5, with a weak D call TRBD1 (6 bases). The CDR3 extends over 15 amino acids. Between the trimmed V and J ends, which lost 6 bases and 7 bases, there was a span of 21 bases. CDR1 is SNHLY and CDR2 is FYNNEI in the germline V gene. CDR3 DNA sequence: TGTGCCAGCAGACCCTCCCCAGGGGTCCTTGGGACCCAGTACTTC. It translates to CASRPSPGVLGTQYF.

J is TRBJ1-2 and V is TRBV2, with 8 nucleotides matching TRBD1. V dropped 7 bases and J dropped 2; count of bases not matched to a gene: 9. The germline V gene encodes CDR1 SNHLY and CDR2 FYNNEI. CDR3 size: 15 residues. The CDR3 coding sequence is TGTGCCAGCACCGTGGACAGGGTTGGCAACTATGGCTACACCTTC. Its translation is CASTVDRVGNYGYTF. The full variable domain, rest sourced from reference TRBV2 and TRBJ1-2, is EPEVTQTPSHQVTQMGQEVILRCVPISNHLYFYWYRQILGQKVEFLVSFYNNEISEKSEIFDDQFSVERPDGSNFTLKIRSTKLEDSAMYFCASTVDRVGNYGYTFGSGTRLTVV.

The V and J genes are TRBV28 and TRBJ1-6; a weak D match, TRBD1 (6 bases). The germline CDR1 and CDR2 sequences are MDHEN and SYDVKM. This CDR3 is 14 amino acids long. Trimming cost V 8 bases and J 4 bases, with 12 bases left between them. The CDR3 protein is CASVYGQYNSPLHF. As DNA, the CDR3 is TGTGCCAGCGTTTACGGACAGTATAATTCACCCCTCCACTTT.

V and J are TRBV27 and TRBJ1-4; the D gene is possibly TRBD1 (5 bases). The CDR3 is 17 residues long. The V end lost 5 bases, the J end lost 5 bases, and 21 bases lay between the germline ends. Germline CDR1 is MNHEY and CDR2 is SMNVEV (reference sequence). CDR3 sequence: CASSTSRVTRVNEKLFF. In DNA, the CDR3 is TGTGCCAGCAGTACCTCCCGGGTCACCAGGGTAAATGAAAAACTGTTTTTT.

V is TRBV7-2 and J is TRBJ2-7; TRBD1 is a possible D gene (5 bases). Trimming shortened V by 5 bases and J by 5 bases, and 13 bases separated the two germline ends. From germline, CDR1 is SGHTA and CDR2 FQGNSA. CDR3 size: 13 residues. Written as DNA, the CDR3 is TGTGCCAGCAGCCTCACAGGCCGGAACGAGCAGTACTTC. This sequence encodes CASSLTGRNEQYF.

The rearrangement uses TRBV10-3 and TRBJ2-5; perhaps TRBD2 as D (5 bases). The germline V and J ends were trimmed by 2 bases and 2 bases, with 9 bases remaining between them. Germline CDR1 ENHRY, CDR2 SYGVKD. The CDR3 has 14 residues. CDR3 in DNA: TGTGCCATCAGTGAGAGGGCGGGTCAAGAGACCCAGTACTTC. Protein sequence: CAISERAGQETQYF.

CDR3: CSVESAWEAFF. CDR3 in DNA: TGCAGCGTTGAATCCGCGTGGGAAGCTTTCTTT. The chain combines TRBV29-1 with TRBJ1-1; no reliable D call. Trimming took 2 bases from V and 8 from J, leaving 9 bases between them. The CDR3 totals 11 residues. Germline loops: CDR1 SQVTM, CDR2 ANQGSEA.

V gene TRBV30 combines with J gene TRBJ2-1, with D maybe TRBD1 (6 bases). CDR3 size: 16 residues. Germline assignment: CDR1 GTSNPN and CDR2 SVGIG (reference sequence). The V end lost 2 bases, the J end lost 8 bases, and 22 bases lay between the germline ends. The CDR3 DNA is TGTGCCTGGAGTTACAGGGATACTTTCTTTCCGGATGAGCAGTTCTTC. Its protein is CAWSYRDTFFPDEQFF.

The chain combines TRBV18 with TRBJ2-5, with 7 nucleotides matching TRBD2. Germline assignment: CDR1 KGHSH and CDR2 LQKENI. The ends lost 4 bases at V and 5 bases at J; junction bases unmatched: 7. The CDR3 runs 14 residues. Written as DNA, the CDR3 is TGTGCCAGCTCACTCGGACTAGAAGCTGAGACCCAGTACTTC. Its protein is CASSLGLEAETQYF.

The chain recombines TRBV3-1 (or the pseudogene TRBV3-2) with TRBJ1-1; maybe TRBD1 (5 bases). Germline loops: CDR1 LGHDT, CDR2 YNNKEL (reference sequence). This CDR3 is built from 13 residues. V was trimmed by 6 bases and J by 4 bases, leaving 12 bases between them. The CDR3 bases are TGTGCCAGCAGACACCAGGGAGGCACTGAAGCTTTCTTT. It specifies CASRHQGGTEAFF.

The chain employs TRBV19 and TRBJ1-2; TRBD1 aligns across 8 bases. The ends lost 7 bases at V and 8 bases at J; junction bases unmatched: 9. Looked up from germline, CDR1 is LNHDA and CDR2 is SQIVND (reference sequence). This CDR3 is built from 13 residues. The CDR3 DNA reads as TGTGCCAGTAAATCCCGGGACAGGTCAGGCTACACCTTC. Protein sequence: CASKSRDRSGYTF.

V gene TRBV5-4 combines with J gene TRBJ1-5; 8 nucleotides agree with TRBD1. V dropped 4 bases and J dropped 4; count of bases not matched to a gene: 4. The CDR3 totals 14 residues. Germline V gene data show CDR1 as SGHNT and CDR2 as YYREEE (reference sequence). CDR3 bases: TGTGCCAGCAGCAAGGACAGGGTGAATCAGCCCCAGCATTTT. The encoded protein is CASSKDRVNQPQHF.

Written as DNA, the CDR3 is TGCGCCAGCAGCTTGCCCGGGGTGAACACTGAAGCTTTCTTT. It specifies CASSLPGVNTEAFF. The chain uses TRBV5-1 and TRBJ1-1; D unresolved. V lost 1 base and J 0 bases, leaving 7 bases between the germline ends. The CDR3 is 14 amino acids. Germline V gene sequence: CDR1 SGHRS, CDR2 YFSETQ.

This chain uses TRBV2 with TRBJ1-3; D might be TRBD1 (5 bases). Germline V gene sequence: CDR1 SNHLY, CDR2 FYNNEI. The CDR3 covers 15 residues. V dropped 9 bases and J dropped 0 bases, with 15 bases sitting between them. The CDR3 DNA follows: TGTGCCAGTGGAGGGGCCCTGCTCTCTGGAAACACCATATATTTT. This gives the protein CASGGALLSGNTIYF.

The chain joins TRBV6-5 to TRBJ2-7; maybe TRBD1 (5 bases). CDR3 length equals 15 residues. Germline CDR1 and CDR2: MNHEY and SVGAGI. Trimming took 6 bases from V and 6 from J, leaving 21 bases between them. The CDR3 bases are TGTGCCAGCAGCCTCGAAAGGACAAAGACGGGCGAGCAGTACTTC. Translation: CASSLERTKTGEQYF.

V usage is TRBV6-5 and J usage is TRBJ2-7; D is perhaps TRBD2 (6 bases). From germline, CDR1 is MNHEY and CDR2 SVGAGI. CDR3 length: 16 residues. V was clipped by 1 base and J by 7 bases, with 20 bases between them. The CDR3 DNA follows: TGTGCCAGCAGTTACTTTTCGGGGGTAATGATGGGGGAGCAGTACTTC. It codes for CASSYFSGVMMGEQYF.

The chain recombines TRBV6-5 with TRBJ2-3; 9 bases map to TRBD2. The CDR3 runs to 14 residues. V trimming: 5 bases; J trimming: 7 bases; junction bases outside the gene matches: 7. Germline assignment: CDR1 MNHEY and CDR2 SVGAGI. The CDR3 DNA sequence: TGTGCCAGCAGTCCTGGACTAGCGCAGAATACGCAGTATTTT. Amino acid sequence: CASSPGLAQNTQYF.

The chain carries TRBV12-3 or TRBV12-4 and TRBJ2-1; D is uncertain. V was shortened by 8 bases and J by 10 bases, with 18 bases between the two germline ends. This CDR3 is built from 13 residues. CDR3: CASLRGFFGEQFF. In DNA form, the CDR3 reads TGTGCCAGCCTGAGAGGCTTCTTCGGAGAGCAGTTCTTC.

The CDR3 protein is CASSADSNEQFF. In DNA form, the CDR3 reads TGCGCCAGCAGCGCTGACAGCAATGAGCAGTTCTTC. The V gene is TRBV5-1, the J gene TRBJ2-1, with D perhaps TRBD1 (5 bases). Trimming left V 4 bases short and J 6 bases short, with 8 bases between. The germline V gene encodes CDR1 SGHRS and CDR2 YFSETQ. CDR3 length: 12 residues.

This clone has a single count. The chain couples TRBV30 to TRBJ1-5; D is unresolved. Trimming removed 2 bases from V and 3 bases from J, with 14 bases in between. From germline, CDR1 is GTSNPN and CDR2 SVGIG (reference sequence). This CDR3 has 15 residues. DNA of the CDR3: TGTGCCTGGAGTCCTAGAGGGCTGATCAATCAGCCCCAGCATTTT. Residues: CAWSPRGLINQPQHF.